These T cell receptor beta chains were read from a single sample in a study of OX40 agonist ivuxolimab in advanced cancers. Clones were sequenced by immunoSEQ multiplex PCR, and TCRdb holds only the in-frame ones, with some missing. The top ten hold around 0.9% of the sample, which has roughly 56,000 clones, approximately 83% seen once. The sequencing here drew on CD4+ or CD8+ T cells sorted from blood, taken in a trial of the OX40 agonist ivuxolimab. The receptors stem from an adult with an advanced solid tumor such as melanoma, head and neck, liver or kidney cancer. Each CDR3 is given with its conserved first and last residue. The D gene is left open where the match is weak.

D gene	V gene	J gene	CDR3 protein
TRBD1	TRBV9	TRBJ1-1	CASSVGQGRDKDTEAFF
TRBD1	TRBV5-1	TRBJ2-3	CASSRTGTDTQYF
-	TRBV7-9	TRBJ2-3	CASSYETDTQYF
TRBD2	TRBV20-1	TRBJ2-7	CSFYAGGEQYF
-	TRBV27	TRBJ2-2	CASRTGTQGGELFF
TRBD1	TRBV9	TRBJ2-7	CASSVGPGQGAYEQYF
-	TRBV18	TRBJ2-4	CASSPTGQRTAKNIQYF
TRBD1	TRBV5-1	TRBJ1-2	CASSLAGGETYGYTF
TRBD2	TRBV6-6	TRBJ2-3	CASSRGRTTDTQYF
-	TRBV2	TRBJ1-5	CASSVERGNQPQHF
-	TRBV6-5	TRBJ1-2	CASKYRAVGLYGYTF
TRBD1	TRBV6-5	TRBJ1-1	CASSYSLDRGLTEAFF
-	TRBV6-1	TRBJ2-7	CASSEEVTWSSYEQYF
-	TRBV6-1	TRBJ2-7	CASSPGHDRYEQYF
TRBD2	TRBV7-9	TRBJ2-1	CASSLKLAGVDEQFF
TRBD1	TRBV6-5	TRBJ1-3	CASSKPGTEGNTIYF
-	TRBV28	TRBJ1-1	CASSPWTGNTEAFF
TRBD1	TRBV5-1	TRBJ1-2	CASSFVTGQLTPHF
-	TRBV30	TRBJ2-1	CALSRSYNEQFF
TRBD2	TRBV5-3	TRBJ2-1	CARSSRQREYYNEQFF
-	TRBV7-9	TRBJ2-5	CASSSRILTGHQETQYF
-	TRBV27	TRBJ1-5	CATLPPRTDNQPQHF
TRBD1	TRBV28	TRBJ1-3	CASSLGGQGIGNTIYF
-	TRBV10-1	TRBJ2-6	CASSGGREFSGANVLTF
-	TRBV27	TRBJ2-2	CASSLDTPTGELFF
-	TRBV28	TRBJ2-3	CASSLGGAGSDTQYF
-	TRBV6-4	TRBJ1-2	CASSPTGIHGYTF
TRBD1	TRBV5-1	TRBJ1-6	CASSSQGANSPLHF
TRBD2	TRBV25-1	TRBJ2-7	CASSELAYRGGEQYF
-	TRBV6-8	TRBJ1-1	CASSWHIVTEAFF
-	TRBV25-1	TRBJ1-2	CASSGGRPYYGYTF